These 16 T cell receptor beta chains were sequenced from one sample in a study of control samples from healthy donors and cancer patients. This table comes from immunoSEQ multiplex PCR, and its TCRdb copy is limited to in-frame clones, with some not included. The data show 90,000 to 150,000 clones, roughly 92% seen once. Sequencing was carried out using blood. The source is a woman younger than 30 in good health.

DNA of the CDR3: TGTGCCAGTAGCCCCGGGACAGGGGCTTTCAGGCAGTACTTC. Translating gives CASSPGTGAFRQYF. This chain joins TRBV19 and TRBJ2-7; TRBD1 aligns across 10 bases. Losses at the gene ends were 6 bases for V and 9 bases for J; bases not matched to a gene: 11. The V gene's germline CDR1 is LNHDA and CDR2 SQIVND (reference sequence). This CDR3 is 14 amino acids long.

This chain joins TRBV5-1 and TRBJ2-3; 9 nucleotides agree with TRBD2. The CDR3 totals 15 residues. J gave up 2 bases and V 4 bases, and 5 bases lay outside the gene matches. Germline assignment: CDR1 SGHRS and CDR2 YFSETQ. In nucleotides, the CDR3 is TGCGCCAGCAGCAGCGGGGGGCCCTCCACAGATACGCAGTATTTT. Protein sequence: CASSSGGPSTDTQYF.

The chain links TRBV30 to TRBJ1-1; D remains ambiguous. Trimming pared 1 base from V and 7 bases from J, leaving 16 bases between. Germline CDR1 reads GTSNPN; CDR2 reads SVGIG (reference sequence). The CDR3 spans 14 residues. The DNA of the CDR3 is TGTGCCTGGAGTGGCGGAGGGTCGAAGGATGAAGCTTTCTTT. Amino acids: CAWSGGGSKDEAFF.

V is TRBV5-1 and J is TRBJ1-4, with D possibly TRBD1 on 5 matching bases. Per germline, CDR1 SGHRS and CDR2 YFSETQ. Trimming shortened V by 0 bases and J by 6 bases, and 18 bases separated the two germline ends. The CDR3 runs to 17 residues. The CDR3 bases are TGCGCCAGCAGCTTGGGCCCCTCCGGGCGGGGGGATGAAAAACTGTTTTTT. Amino acid sequence: CASSLGPSGRGDEKLFF.

The rearrangement links TRBV2 to TRBJ1-6; 7 nucleotides line up with TRBD1. Germline lookup yields CDR1 SNHLY and CDR2 FYNNEI. The CDR3 loop spans 18 amino acids. V was clipped by 2 bases and J by 7 bases; unmatched bases: 14. CDR3 in amino acids: CASSENRPLDRRNSPLHF. CDR3 in DNA: TGTGCCAGCAGTGAAAATCGGCCCCTGGACAGGCGGAATTCACCCCTCCACTTT.

The chain combines TRBV2 with TRBJ2-1; D is unresolved. CDR1 is SNHLY and CDR2 is FYNNEI in the germline V gene. The length of the CDR3 is 14 residues. V shed 8 bases and J shed 0 bases, with 11 bases lying between them. The CDR3 DNA reads TGTGCCAGCGCCCTTCTGAGCTCCTACAATGAGCAGTTCTTC. This codes for CASALLSSYNEQFF.

The CDR3 sequence: CASSQDPSGYEQYF. CDR3 DNA: TGCGCCAGCAGCCAAGATCCTAGTGGATACGAGCAGTACTTC. This sequence joins TRBV4-3 and TRBJ2-7; D remains ambiguous. Trimming cost V 0 bases and J 4 bases, with 10 bases left between them. Per the germline V gene, CDR1 is LGHNA and CDR2 is YSLEER. The CDR3 is 14 amino acids.

The chain is built from TRBV18 and TRBJ1-1, with no clear D. Germline V gene data show CDR1 as KGHSH and CDR2 as LQKENI. The CDR3 extends over 13 amino acids. The V end was cut by 1 base, the J end by 3 bases, with 6 bases between. CDR3 sequence reads: CASSPLKDTEAFF. The CDR3 region has the DNA TGTGCCAGCTCACCACTTAAAGACACTGAAGCTTTCTTT.

V is TRBV6-6 and J is TRBJ2-1; 7 positions match TRBD2. The CDR3 has 15 amino acids. The germline CDR1 and CDR2 sequences are MNHNY and SVGAGI (reference sequence). Trimming cost V 11 bases and J 6 bases; bases outside gene matches: 16. CDR3: CAVALGGGPSNEQFF. The CDR3 DNA reads TGTGCCGTTGCTCTGGGGGGAGGGCCGTCCAATGAGCAGTTCTTC.

J is TRBJ2-7 and V is TRBV2, with no clear D. Trimming left V 5 bases short and J 3 bases short, with 5 bases between. Germline values: CDR1 SNHLY, CDR2 FYNNEI. This CDR3 is built from 11 residues. Written as DNA, the CDR3 is TGTGCCAGCAGTCCAGGCTACGAGCAGTACTTC. Protein sequence: CASSPGYEQYF.

The V and J genes are TRBV7-6 and TRBJ1-3; maybe TRBD1 (5 bases). Germline-derived CDR1 and CDR2 are SGHVS and FNYEAQ. With 2 bases removed from V and 1 base from J, the gap between germline ends came to 9 bases. This CDR3 comprises 15 residues. The CDR3 loop reads CASSLLDRSGNTIYF. CDR3 DNA sequence: TGTGCCAGCAGCTTACTTGACAGATCTGGAAACACCATATATTTT.

The rearrangement links TRBV28 to TRBJ2-2; D possibly corresponds to TRBD1 (5 bases). This CDR3 contains 13 residues. CDR1 is MDHEN, CDR2 SYDVKM, per germline. V lost 7 bases to trimming and J lost 4 bases, with 10 bases between them. CDR3 sequence: CASTPRVTGELFF. The CDR3 coding sequence is TGTGCCAGCACCCCCAGGGTCACCGGGGAGCTGTTTTTT. The whole variable domain, remainder taken from reference TRBV28 and TRBJ2-2, is DVKVTQSSRYLVKRTGEKVFLECVQDMDHENMFWYRQDPGLGLRLIYFSYDVKMKEKGDIPEGYSVSREKKERFSLILESASTNQTSMYLCASTPRVTGELFFGEGSRLTVL.

The chain carries TRBV5-1 and TRBJ2-3; 8 nucleotides agree with TRBD1. Trimming removed 6 bases from V and 5 bases from J; junction bases left unmatched: 11. CDR1 and CDR2 (germline): SGHRS, YFSETQ. The CDR3 totals 15 residues. The CDR3 is CASMPGGQGRDTQYF. The CDR3 DNA follows: TGCGCCAGCATGCCCGGTGGACAGGGCCGAGATACGCAGTATTTT.

This clone was detected a few times. The chain links TRBV18 to TRBJ2-1; 9 bases are shared with TRBD2. The CDR3 consists of 16 residues. Losses at the gene ends were 2 bases for V and 4 bases for J; bases not matched to a gene: 6. Germline V lookup: CDR1 KGHSH, CDR2 LQKENI. The CDR3 here is CASSPMGSGGYNEQFF. In nucleotides, the CDR3 is TGTGCCAGCTCACCAATGGGTAGCGGGGGTTACAATGAGCAGTTCTTC. Looking up the rest from reference TRBV18 and TRBJ2-1 gives the full variable domain: NAGVMQNPRHLVRRRGQEARLRCSPMKGHSHVYWYRQLPEEGLKFMVYLQKENIIDESGMPKERFSAEFPKEGPSILRIQQVVRGDSAAYFCASSPMGSGGYNEQFFGPGTRLTVL.

This chain links TRBV5-4 with TRBJ2-3, with 10 bases identical to TRBD2. Per the germline V gene, CDR1 is SGHNT and CDR2 is YYREEE (reference sequence). This CDR3 comprises 19 residues. V shed 2 bases, J shed 5 bases, and the junction held 17 bases outside the gene matches. The CDR3 nucleotides are TGTGCCAGCAGCTTAGCTAGCGGGAGCTTCACTTCGGGTCTAGATACGCAGTATTTT. Amino acids: CASSLASGSFTSGLDTQYF.

The chain couples TRBV30 to TRBJ1-5, with a weak D call TRBD1 (5 bases). Between the trimmed V and J ends, which lost 3 bases and 2 bases, there was a span of 11 bases. CDR3 length equals 14 residues. Germline CDR1 reads GTSNPN; CDR2 reads SVGIG (reference sequence). The CDR3 nucleotides are TGTGCCTGGAGCCCAGGGACGGGCAATCAGCCCCAGCATTTT. This encodes CAWSPGTGNQPQHF.